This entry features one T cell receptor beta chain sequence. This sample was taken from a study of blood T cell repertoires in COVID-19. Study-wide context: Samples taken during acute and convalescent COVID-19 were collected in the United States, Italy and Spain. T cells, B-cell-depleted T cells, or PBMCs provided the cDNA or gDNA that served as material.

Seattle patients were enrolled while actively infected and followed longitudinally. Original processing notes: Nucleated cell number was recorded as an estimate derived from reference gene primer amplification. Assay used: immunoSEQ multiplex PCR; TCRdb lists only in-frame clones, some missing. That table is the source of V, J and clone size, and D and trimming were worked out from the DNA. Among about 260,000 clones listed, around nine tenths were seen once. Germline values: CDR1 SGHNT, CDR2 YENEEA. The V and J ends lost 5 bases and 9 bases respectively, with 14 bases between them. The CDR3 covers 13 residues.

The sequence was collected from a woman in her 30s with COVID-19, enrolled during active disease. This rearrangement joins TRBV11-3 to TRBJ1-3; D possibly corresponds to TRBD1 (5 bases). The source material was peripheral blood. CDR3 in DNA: TGTGCCAGCAGCATGATGCCCGGGGGCACCATATATTTT. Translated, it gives CASSMMPGGTIYF.